This TCR beta chain was recovered during a study of T-cell memory formation after mild COVID-19. TCRdb used MiXCR to reprocess the 5' RACE reads, holding one entry per CDR3 protein. The sample holds 450,000 to 650,000 distinct CDR3 sequences, approximately 19% seen once. Notes on this clonotype: Its specificity is not known.

Study results and limitations: Confirmation of SARS-CoV-2 specificity was lacking for second-wave clones peaking day 37. Clones contracting over day 15 to 85 were CD4/CD8 balanced, with later expanders leaning CD4+. Cross-reactive memory apparently joined, as some responding clones appeared in pre-infection memory.

This CDR3 spans 16 amino acids. The ends lost 5 bases at V and 2 bases at J; junction bases unmatched: 7. CDR1 is LNHNV and CDR2 is YYDKDF in the germline V gene (reference sequence). The sequence was collected from an adult woman who had mild COVID-19 (a few samples of this study predate the infection). Cell type and time point are not known. The sequencing sample was made of PBMCs or a T cell subset sorted from them (not recorded which). The V and J genes are TRBV15 and TRBJ2-2; 8 bases map to TRBD1. CDR3 residues: CATSVGQGTNTGELFF. DNA for the CDR3: TGTGCCACCAGCGTCGGACAGGGCACTAACACCGGGGAGCTGTTTTTT.